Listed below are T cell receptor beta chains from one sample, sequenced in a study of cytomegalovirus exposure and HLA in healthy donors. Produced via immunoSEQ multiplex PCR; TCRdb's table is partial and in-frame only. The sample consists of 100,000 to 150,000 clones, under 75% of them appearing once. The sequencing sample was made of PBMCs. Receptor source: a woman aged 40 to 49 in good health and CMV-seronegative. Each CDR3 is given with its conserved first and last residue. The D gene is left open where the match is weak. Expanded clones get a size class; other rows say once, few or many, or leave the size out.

CDR3aa: CARSRWEGGSYEQYF
CDR3nt: TGTGCCAGATCTAGGTGGGAAGGGGGATCCTACGAGCAGTACTTC
d_gene: .
abundance: .
j_gene: TRBJ2-7
v_gene: TRBV2

CDR3aa: CASSLFFSGNTEAFF
CDR3nt: TGTGCCAGCAGTTTATTTTTCTCGGGGAACACTGAAGCTTTCTTT
d_gene: .
abundance: .
j_gene: TRBJ1-1
v_gene: TRBV27

CDR3aa: CASSLWSSYSNQPQHF
CDR3nt: TGTGCCAGCAGCTTATGGTCATCCTATAGCAATCAGCCCCAGCATTTT
d_gene: .
abundance: .
j_gene: TRBJ1-5
v_gene: TRBV5-6

CDR3aa: CASSVEQINSPLHF
CDR3nt: TGTGCCAGCAGCGTAGAACAGATTAATTCACCCCTCCACTTT
d_gene: .
abundance: .
j_gene: TRBJ1-6
v_gene: TRBV9

CDR3aa: CASRYRALAGGVTQYF
CDR3nt: TGTGCCAGCAGGTACCGGGCTCTAGCGGGGGGGGTTACGCAGTATTTT
d_gene: TRBD2
abundance: .
j_gene: TRBJ2-3
v_gene: TRBV6-5

CDR3aa: CASSPTVRDRGRVKTEAFF
CDR3nt: TGTGCCAGTAGTCCCACGGTTCGGGACAGGGGGCGAGTAAAGACTGAAGCTTTCTTT
d_gene: TRBD1
abundance: .
j_gene: TRBJ1-1
v_gene: TRBV19

CDR3aa: CASSPPPGSGVNSGANVLTF
CDR3nt: TGTGCCAGCTCACCACCCCCGGGTAGCGGTGTAAACTCTGGGGCCAACGTCCTGACTTTC
d_gene: .
abundance: once
j_gene: TRBJ2-6
v_gene: TRBV18

CDR3aa: CASSESTGRDTQYF
CDR3nt: TGCGCCAGCAGTGAGTCGACCGGGAGAGATACGCAGTATTTT
d_gene: .
abundance: .
j_gene: TRBJ2-3
v_gene: TRBV10-1

CDR3aa: CASSFGRGGGLTDTQYF
CDR3nt: TGCGCCAGCAGCTTCGGGCGCGGGGGGGGCCTTACCGATACGCAGTATTTT
d_gene: TRBD2
abundance: .
j_gene: TRBJ2-3
v_gene: TRBV5-1

CDR3aa: CASSSIPPDRGEKLFF
CDR3nt: TGTGCCAGCAGCTCTATACCCCCGGACAGGGGTGAAAAACTGTTTTTT
d_gene: TRBD1
abundance: few
j_gene: TRBJ1-4
v_gene: TRBV7-2

CDR3aa: CASSVAREQYF
CDR3nt: TGTGCCAGCAGCGTGGCCCGCGAGCAGTACTTC
d_gene: .
abundance: .
j_gene: TRBJ2-7
v_gene: TRBV5-4

CDR3aa: CASSLGQYYEQYF
CDR3nt: TGTGCCAGCAGCTTAGGACAGTACTACGAGCAGTACTTC
d_gene: .
abundance: .
j_gene: TRBJ2-7
v_gene: TRBV7-2

CDR3aa: CASSPRQGAYEQYF
CDR3nt: TGTGCCAGTAGTCCCAGACAGGGAGCCTACGAGCAGTACTTC
d_gene: TRBD1
abundance: .
j_gene: TRBJ2-7
v_gene: TRBV19

CDR3aa: CSSSLRGQETQYF
CDR3nt: TGTTCCAGCAGCTTGCGAGGGCAAGAGACCCAGTACTTC
d_gene: .
abundance: .
j_gene: TRBJ2-5
v_gene: TRBV7-9

CDR3aa: CASSFAPQSQGAFF
CDR3nt: TGTGCCAGCAGCTTCGCTCCTCAATCTCAGGGAGCTTTCTTT
d_gene: .
abundance: .
j_gene: TRBJ1-1
v_gene: TRBV7-9

CDR3aa: CASGFGGQLNEQFF
CDR3nt: TGTGCTAGTGGTTTCGGGGGACAGCTCAATGAGCAGTTCTTC
d_gene: .
abundance: few
j_gene: TRBJ2-1
v_gene: TRBV12-5

CDR3aa: CASSAGTWLVPSAQYF
CDR3nt: TGTGCCAGCAGCGCAGGAACGTGGTTAGTACCCAGTGCCCAGTACTTC
d_gene: .
abundance: .
j_gene: TRBJ2-5
v_gene: TRBV9

CDR3aa: CASSSGTANTGELFF
CDR3nt: TGTGCCAGCAGCTCCGGGACAGCGAACACCGGGGAGCTGTTTTTT
d_gene: TRBD1
abundance: few
j_gene: TRBJ2-2
v_gene: TRBV5-4

CDR3aa: CASSPGQMNTEAFF
CDR3nt: TGTGCCAGCAGCCCTGGACAGATGAACACTGAAGCTTTCTTT
d_gene: .
abundance: .
j_gene: TRBJ1-1
v_gene: TRBV9

CDR3aa: CASSEPGTGGYGYTF
CDR3nt: TGTGCCAGCAGTGAACCCGGGACAGGGGGCTATGGCTACACCTTC
d_gene: TRBD1
abundance: .
j_gene: TRBJ1-2
v_gene: TRBV25-1

CDR3aa: CASRPGPGIPQHF
CDR3nt: TGTGCCAGCAGGCCCGGGCCAGGGATCCCCCAGCATTTT
d_gene: .
abundance: .
j_gene: TRBJ1-5
v_gene: TRBV6-5

CDR3aa: CASSFPSGGAETQYF
CDR3nt: TGTGCCAGCAGCTTCCCTAGCGGGGGGGCTGAGACCCAGTACTTC
d_gene: TRBD2
abundance: .
j_gene: TRBJ2-5
v_gene: TRBV7-2

CDR3aa: CASSTSGYSYEQYF
CDR3nt: TGTGCCAGTAGTACTAGCGGTTACTCCTACGAGCAGTACTTC
d_gene: TRBD2
abundance: .
j_gene: TRBJ2-7
v_gene: TRBV19

CDR3aa: CASSFTSGAEAFF
CDR3nt: TGCGCCAGCAGCTTTACTTCAGGGGCTGAAGCTTTCTTT
d_gene: .
abundance: few
j_gene: TRBJ1-1
v_gene: TRBV5-1

CDR3aa: CAWRLARTDTQYF
CDR3nt: TGTGCCTGGCGACTAGCTCGCACAGATACGCAGTATTTT
d_gene: TRBD2
abundance: .
j_gene: TRBJ2-3
v_gene: TRBV30

CDR3aa: CASSLRRSGSPLHF
CDR3nt: TGTGCCAGCAGCCTCAGAAGATCGGGGTCACCCCTCCACTTT
d_gene: .
abundance: .
j_gene: TRBJ1-6
v_gene: TRBV9

CDR3aa: CASSLDRTYEQYF
CDR3nt: TGTGCCAGCAGTTTAGACAGAACCTACGAGCAGTACTTC
d_gene: .
abundance: .
j_gene: TRBJ2-7
v_gene: TRBV27

CDR3aa: CASSVTDFNYGYTF
CDR3nt: TGTGCCAGCAGCGTCACAGATTTTAACTATGGCTACACCTTC
d_gene: .
abundance: .
j_gene: TRBJ1-2
v_gene: TRBV9

CDR3aa: CASSLGGTENEKLFF
CDR3nt: TGTGCCAGCAGCCTAGGGGGGACAGAGAATGAAAAACTGTTTTTT
d_gene: TRBD1
abundance: few
j_gene: TRBJ1-4
v_gene: TRBV7-9

CDR3aa: CAISAGGGRSYNEQFF
CDR3nt: TGTGCCATCAGTGCGGGGGGGGGCCGCTCCTACAATGAGCAGTTCTTC
d_gene: TRBD2
abundance: .
j_gene: TRBJ2-1
v_gene: TRBV10-3

CDR3aa: CASRTVEGYNSPLHF
CDR3nt: TGTGCCAGCCGTACTGTGGAGGGCTATAATTCACCCCTCCACTTT
d_gene: .
abundance: few
j_gene: TRBJ1-6
v_gene: TRBV6-1

CDR3aa: CASSFDEGVAYEQYF
CDR3nt: TGTGCCAGCAGCTTTGATGAGGGGGTCGCCTACGAGCAGTACTTC
d_gene: .
abundance: .
j_gene: TRBJ2-7
v_gene: TRBV5-5

CDR3aa: CASSSPGQLNEKLFF
CDR3nt: TGTGCCAGCAGTTCTCCAGGCCAGCTTAATGAAAAACTGTTTTTT
d_gene: .
abundance: .
j_gene: TRBJ1-4
v_gene: TRBV5-4

CDR3aa: CASSLALNTMNTEAFF
CDR3nt: TGCGCCAGCAGCTTGGCATTAAACACCATGAACACTGAAGCTTTCTTT
d_gene: .
abundance: .
j_gene: TRBJ1-1
v_gene: TRBV5-1

CDR3aa: CASKSMDGGNSPLHF
CDR3nt: TGTGCCAGCAAATCAATGGACGGCGGGAATTCACCCCTCCACTTT
d_gene: .
abundance: .
j_gene: TRBJ1-6
v_gene: TRBV6-4

CDR3aa: CASRTDSNTGELFF
CDR3nt: TGTGCCAGCAGGACCGACAGTAACACCGGGGAGCTGTTTTTT
d_gene: .
abundance: few
j_gene: TRBJ2-2
v_gene: TRBV6-5

CDR3aa: CAWSVQGDNSPLHF
CDR3nt: TGTGCCTGGAGTGTACAGGGAGATAATTCACCCCTCCACTTT
d_gene: .
abundance: .
j_gene: TRBJ1-6
v_gene: TRBV30

CDR3aa: CASSLRRDQPQHF
CDR3nt: TGTGCCAGCAGCTTACGACGGGATCAGCCCCAGCATTTT
d_gene: .
abundance: .
j_gene: TRBJ1-5
v_gene: TRBV7-2

CDR3aa: CASSFSGTGDTQYF
CDR3nt: TGTGCCAGCAGCTTCTCCGGGACAGGCGATACCCAGTACTTC
d_gene: TRBD1
abundance: .
j_gene: TRBJ2-5
v_gene: TRBV7-3

CDR3aa: CASSLYPGQGARNYGYTF
CDR3nt: TGTGCCAGCAGCTTATATCCGGGACAGGGGGCGCGGAACTATGGCTACACCTTC
d_gene: TRBD1
abundance: .
j_gene: TRBJ1-2
v_gene: TRBV11-2

CDR3aa: CATGQGNEKLFF
CDR3nt: TGTGCCACCGGACAGGGGAATGAAAAACTGTTTTTT
d_gene: TRBD1
abundance: .
j_gene: TRBJ1-4
v_gene: TRBV19

CDR3aa: CASSTGWGGGLHEQFF
CDR3nt: TGTGCCAGTAGTACAGGGTGGGGCGGGGGGCTGCATGAGCAGTTCTTC
d_gene: TRBD2
abundance: .
j_gene: TRBJ2-1
v_gene: TRBV19

CDR3aa: CASSDRDRGHNEQFF
CDR3nt: TGTGCCAGCAGTGACCGGGACAGGGGGCACAATGAGCAGTTCTTC
d_gene: TRBD1
abundance: few
j_gene: TRBJ2-1
v_gene: TRBV6-4

CDR3aa: CAAASGRTTEAFF
CDR3nt: TGTGCCGCCGCTTCCGGGAGGACCACTGAAGCTTTCTTT
d_gene: .
abundance: .
j_gene: TRBJ1-1
v_gene: TRBV28